This entry lists 10 T cell receptor beta chains sequenced from one sample in a study of blood T cell repertoires in COVID-19 (dated by TCRdb to 2020 to 2021). Library creation used the immunoSEQ multiplex PCR assay. TCRdb re-hosts the immuneACCESS table, in-frame sequences only. Its copies lack some clones; in the studies checked, an unresolved V gene accounts for under half of them, and the cause for the rest is not known. This sample has roughly 160,000 clones in its table, and 86% of those were observed once. The ten biggest clones cover roughly 8.2% of the sample. Sequenced sample: peripheral blood. All receptors come from a man between 60 and 75 years old with acute or convalescent COVID-19.

The chain employs TRBV5-1 and TRBJ1-3; the D is unclear. CDR3 length: 15 residues. The V end was cut by 4 bases, the J end by 1 base, with 12 bases between. The germline gives CDR1 SGHRS, CDR2 YFSETQ. CDR3: CASSTGPFSGNTIYF. CDR3 in DNA: TGCGCCAGCAGCACCGGTCCCTTTTCTGGAAACACCATATATTTT.

The gene calls are TRBV30 and TRBJ1-2; D may be TRBD1 (5 bases). The V and J ends lost 0 bases and 3 bases respectively, with 8 bases between them. The CDR3 covers 13 residues. Germline CDR1 reads GTSNPN; CDR2 reads SVGIG (reference sequence). The CDR3 sequence: CAWSVGGYYGYTF. DNA of the CDR3: TGTGCCTGGAGTGTGGGGGGATACTATGGCTACACCTTC.

V usage is TRBV19 and J usage is TRBJ2-7, with D hard to call. The ends were cut back, 6 bases at V and 0 bases at J, with 9 bases in the middle. The CDR3 extends over 13 amino acids. Germline V gives CDR1 LNHDA, CDR2 SQIVND (reference sequence). As DNA, the CDR3 is TGTGCCAGTAGCGCGGATGCCTCCTACGAGCAGTACTTC. It translates to CASSADASYEQYF.

The V call is TRBV27, the J call TRBJ2-3; 9 nucleotides match TRBD2. With 8 bases clipped from V and 1 base from J, the junction kept 1 base outside the gene matches. This CDR3 spans 13 amino acids. Germline lookup yields CDR1 MNHEY and CDR2 SMNVEV (reference sequence). This CDR3 is CASQREGTDTQYF. The DNA of the CDR3 is TGTGCCAGCCAGCGGGAGGGCACAGATACGCAGTATTTT.

The V and J genes are TRBV15 and TRBJ2-1, with a possible D match to TRBD1 (6 bases). Germline V CDR1 and CDR2: LNHNV, YYDKDF (reference sequence). The ends were cut back, 2 bases at V and 0 bases at J, with 14 bases in the middle. The CDR3 spans 17 residues. The CDR3 here is CATSRLGGQSSYNEQFF. The CDR3 nucleotides are TGTGCCACCAGCAGACTTGGAGGACAGTCCTCCTACAATGAGCAGTTCTTC.

This chain uses TRBV2 with TRBJ2-5, with 9 bases lining up with TRBD2. The germline V gene encodes CDR1 SNHLY and CDR2 FYNNEI. CDR3 length equals 15 residues. V trimming: 4 bases; J trimming: 4 bases; junction bases outside the gene matches: 7. Here the CDR3 reads CASSAGSGRRETQYF. The DNA for the CDR3 is TGTGCCAGCAGTGCTGGTAGCGGGAGACGAGAGACCCAGTACTTC.

Here the CDR3 DNA reads TGTGCCAGCAGCCAATCACAGGGGAACATTCAGTACTTC. The encoded protein is CASSQSQGNIQYF. The V and J genes are TRBV3-1 (or the pseudogene TRBV3-2) and TRBJ2-4; 7 bases map to TRBD1. Germline values: CDR1 LGHDT, CDR2 YNNKEL (reference sequence). CDR3 size: 13 residues. Trimming cost V 2 bases and J 7 bases; bases outside gene matches: 2.

Only a few counts were recorded for this clone. CDR3 nucleotide sequence: TGTGCCAGCACCCCGGGGGGAGCGGGAAATAAGTTCTTC. Translating it yields CASTPGGAGNKFF. This chain connects TRBV11-2 to TRBJ2-1; 7 bases are shared with TRBD2. J lost 14 bases, V lost 7 bases, and 14 bases had no gene match. Germline-derived CDR1 and CDR2 are SGHAT and FQNNGV. This CDR3 contains 13 residues.

The gene calls are TRBV7-6 and TRBJ2-1; 10 nucleotides line up with TRBD2. Per the germline V gene, CDR1 is SGHVS and CDR2 is FNYEAQ. The V segment lost 5 bases and the J segment 7 bases; nucleotides outside the gene matches: 11. The CDR3 runs to 16 residues. The CDR3 loop is CASSPAASGSLNEQFF. Here the CDR3 DNA reads TGTGCCAGCAGCCCAGCGGCTAGCGGGAGTCTAAATGAGCAGTTCTTC.

The V gene is TRBV10-1, the J gene TRBJ2-7, with TRBD2 matching over 12 bases. This CDR3 is 15 amino acids long. J gave up 2 bases and V 6 bases, and 5 bases lay outside the gene matches. The germline V gene encodes CDR1 WNHNN and CDR2 SYGVQD (reference sequence). CDR3 protein: CASSSGTSGPYEQYF. CDR3 bases: TGCGCCAGCAGCTCCGGGACTAGCGGGCCCTACGAGCAGTACTTC.